This TCR beta chain came from a study of blood T cells in healthy people across ages (dated by TCRdb to between 2015 and 2016). With regard to the full study: In model experiments, roughly one uniquely barcoded TCR beta cDNA molecule per two T cells was captured by template switching. The study analyzed two additional independent replicas of 1 million unique cDNA reads from the same blood draw for two donors, one aged 18 to 30 and one aged 80 or older. Four age groups were formed from the donors: young (average approximately 15 years), middle-aged (approximately 40), aged (about 62) and long-lived (roughly 81). To avoid experimental bias, donors of different ages were spread randomly across the sequencing lanes. Age-related changes in TCR beta repertoire diversity were measured in the study by deep sequencing normalized with unique cDNA molecular identifiers.

Systemically healthy Caucasian individuals from Russia, some 38 in total and aged roughly 6 to 100 years, were included as donors. Each donor gave 9.5 to 10 milliliters of peripheral blood, drawn into EDTA-treated Vacutainer tubes. Ficoll-Paque density-gradient centrifugation was used to isolate PBMCs, with at least 7 million per sample. Trizol reagent was used to extract total RNA from the PBMCs, yielding at least 5 micrograms per sample. The percentages of naive CD45RAhigh/CD27high T cells were determined by flow cytometry on a PBMC aliquot from every donor. Only a few counts were recorded for this clonotype. There is no known antigen for this receptor. Base qualities are missing; no much larger clone stands one base away. The study at large found these results: Observed TCR beta diversity per million T cells fell roughly linearly with age, and a significant reduction was already apparent by age around 44. Estimates of total diversity based on one million sequenced T cells were regarded as lower bounds and as underestimates. There was a strong correlation between observed TCR beta diversity and the percentage of naive T cells measured by flow cytometry. Since profiling was done on bulk unsorted PBMCs, naive and antigen-experienced compartments could not be conclusively compared. Because donor CMV infection status was unknown, age-related changes in expanded clonotypes were potentially confounded. Compared with the aged group, the long-lived group had more naive CD4+ T cells, fewer expanded clones and increased TCR diversity, suggesting age selection.

Receptor libraries were prepared by 5' RACE. A second roughly 7 to 11 cycle PCR used a sample-barcoded 5' primer and a J-beta primer mix. A unique molecular identifier was introduced onto each TCR beta cDNA molecule by a template-switch 5' adaptor carrying 12 random nucleotides. Each sample yielded at least 3 million CDR3-containing paired-end reads. First-strand cDNA was synthesized from all RNA with the Mint cDNA synthesis kit, primed by a TRBC-specific oligonucleotide. All cDNA was treated with uracil-DNA glycosylase and then went through a first 18-cycle PCR with the universal primers M1SS and BC2_uni_R. The source study handled its data this way. For normalization, 1 million high-quality reads, each with a distinct molecular identifier, were randomly selected from each sample. Reads sharing molecular identifiers were discarded rather than binned into consensus sequences. CDR3 identification, clonotype clustering and error correction used MiTCR with a Q25 quality threshold and the strictest error-elimination algorithm. A nonparametric unseen species model using Euler transformation provided a lower-bound estimate of total TCR beta diversity. TCRdb reprocessed the public reads (quality trimming at Q25 with fastp, clone calling with MiXCR) and kept in-frame beta chains. When rows share a CDR3 protein, they turn into one entry using the most common DNA and genes. Here the V and J calls rest on TCRdb's processing, not on the authors' analysis. Within this sample are 1.5 million to 2 million distinct CDR3 sequences, with about two fifths of them counted one time only. 23% of the sample belongs to the ten largest clones.

The CDR3 numbers 14 residues from cysteine through phenylalanine. The retained sequence is limited to the CDR3, 42 bases, with the frame set at the first base. Rearrangement joined TRBV12-3 or TRBV12-4 to TRBJ2-4; tentative D gene TRBD1, with 5 bases matching. The assigned J gene may be wrong: the sequence end matches TRBJ2-7 better. The TCR was taken from a human donor in good health. The material sequenced was blood. The CDR3 reads as follows: CASITPGTGNEQYF. At the DNA level, the sequence is TGTGCCAGCATCACACCCGGAACAGGCAACGAGCAGTACTTC.